This T cell receptor (beta chain) comes out of a study of shared clonotypes between healthy human individuals. The CDR3 has 19 residues. V lost 5 bases to trimming and J lost 6 bases; unmatched junction nucleotides: 17. In germline, CDR1 is SGHTA, CDR2 FQGNSA. Study results and limitations: Depth was large, yet rarefaction showed that sorted-subset sequencing was incomplete.

The repertoire was sequenced with immunoSEQ multiplex PCR; TCRdb's copy has only in-frame clones and lacks some. The profile shows roughly 650,000 clones, almost 97% of them singletons. On this clone itself: The antigen remains undetermined.

The receptor was isolated from a woman aged 25 to 39 in good health. Sequences were obtained from naive CD4+ T cells sorted from blood. Sample subset: CD45RA+ positively selected. The V and J genes are TRBV7-2 and TRBJ2-3; 13 bases map to TRBD2. The CDR3, as DNA: TGTGCCAGCAGCCAAGGACTAGCGGGAGAGAGAGGTTTGGTGGATACGCAGTATTTT. Protein product: CASSQGLAGERGLVDTQYF.